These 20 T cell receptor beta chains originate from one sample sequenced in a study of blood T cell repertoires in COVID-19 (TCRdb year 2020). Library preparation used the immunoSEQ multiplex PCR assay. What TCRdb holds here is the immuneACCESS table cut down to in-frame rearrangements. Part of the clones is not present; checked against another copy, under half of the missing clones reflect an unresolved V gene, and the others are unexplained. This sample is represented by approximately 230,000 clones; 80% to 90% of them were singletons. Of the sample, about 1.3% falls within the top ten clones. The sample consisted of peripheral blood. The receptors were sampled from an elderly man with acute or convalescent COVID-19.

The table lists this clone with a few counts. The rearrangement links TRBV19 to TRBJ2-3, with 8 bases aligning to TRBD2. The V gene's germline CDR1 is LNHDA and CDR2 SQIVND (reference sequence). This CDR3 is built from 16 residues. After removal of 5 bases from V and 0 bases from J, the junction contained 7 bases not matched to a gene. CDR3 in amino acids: CASSSYSGASTDTQYF. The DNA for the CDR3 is TGTGCCAGTAGTTCGTATAGCGGGGCTAGCACAGATACGCAGTATTTT.

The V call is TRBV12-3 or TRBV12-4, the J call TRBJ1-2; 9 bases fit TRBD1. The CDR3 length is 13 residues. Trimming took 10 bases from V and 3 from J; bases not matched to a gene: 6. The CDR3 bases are TGTGCCAACCGGGACAGGGTGGACTATGGCTACACCTTC. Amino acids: CANRDRVDYGYTF.

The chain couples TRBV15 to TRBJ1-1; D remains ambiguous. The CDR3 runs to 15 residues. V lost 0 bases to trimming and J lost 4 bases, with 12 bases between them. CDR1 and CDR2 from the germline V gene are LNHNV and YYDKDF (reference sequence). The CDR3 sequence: CATSRDLGEGTEAFF. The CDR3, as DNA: TGTGCCACCAGCAGAGATCTGGGTGAGGGCACTGAAGCTTTCTTT.

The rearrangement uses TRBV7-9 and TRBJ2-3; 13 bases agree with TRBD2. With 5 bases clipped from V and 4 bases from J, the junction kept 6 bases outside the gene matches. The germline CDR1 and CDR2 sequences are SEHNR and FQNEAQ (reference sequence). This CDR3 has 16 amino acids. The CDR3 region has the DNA TGTGCCAGCAGCCCCTGGACTAGCGGGAGTTCAGATACGCAGTATTTT. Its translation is CASSPWTSGSSDTQYF.

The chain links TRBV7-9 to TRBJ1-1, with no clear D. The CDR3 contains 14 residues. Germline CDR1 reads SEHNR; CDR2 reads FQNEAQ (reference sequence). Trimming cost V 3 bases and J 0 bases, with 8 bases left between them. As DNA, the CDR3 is TGTGCCAGCAGCTTCGGGGATCTGAACACTGAAGCTTTCTTT. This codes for CASSFGDLNTEAFF.

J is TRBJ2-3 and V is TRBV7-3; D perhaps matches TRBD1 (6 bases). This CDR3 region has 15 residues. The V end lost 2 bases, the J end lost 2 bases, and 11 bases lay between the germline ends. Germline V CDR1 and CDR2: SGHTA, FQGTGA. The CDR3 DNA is TGTGCCAGCAGCTTAGGGGGCCGTTTCACAGATACGCAGTATTTT. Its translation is CASSLGGRFTDTQYF.

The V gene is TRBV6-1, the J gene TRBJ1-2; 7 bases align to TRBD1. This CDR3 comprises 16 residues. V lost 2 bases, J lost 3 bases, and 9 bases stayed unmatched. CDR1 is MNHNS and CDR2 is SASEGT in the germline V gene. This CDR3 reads CASSEQGTGAHYGYTF. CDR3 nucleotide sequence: TGTGCCAGCAGTGAACAAGGTACAGGGGCCCACTATGGCTACACCTTC.

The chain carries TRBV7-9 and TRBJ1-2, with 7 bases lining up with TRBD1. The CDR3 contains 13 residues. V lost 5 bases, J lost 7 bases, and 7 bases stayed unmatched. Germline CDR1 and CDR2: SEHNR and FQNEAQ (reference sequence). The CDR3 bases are TGTGCCAGCAGCGGATGGGGACAGTCTGGCTACACCTTC. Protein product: CASSGWGQSGYTF.

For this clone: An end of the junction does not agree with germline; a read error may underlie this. The CDR3 reads CASSSSHGGAYSLF. The CDR3 bases are TGTGCCAGCAGCTCCTCTCATGGTGGGGCCTACAGCCTCTTC. The rearrangement uses TRBV7-3 and TRBJ2-1; D perhaps matches TRBD1 (5 bases). Germline V gene sequence: CDR1 SGHTA, CDR2 FQGTGA. This CDR3 contains 14 residues.

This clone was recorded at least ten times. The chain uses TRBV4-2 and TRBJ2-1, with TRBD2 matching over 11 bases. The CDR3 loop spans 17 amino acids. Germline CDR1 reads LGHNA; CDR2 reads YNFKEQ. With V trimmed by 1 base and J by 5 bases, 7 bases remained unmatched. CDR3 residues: CASSQGTSGSRNNEQFF. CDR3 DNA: TGTGCCAGCAGCCAAGGAACTAGCGGGAGTCGGAACAATGAGCAGTTCTTC.

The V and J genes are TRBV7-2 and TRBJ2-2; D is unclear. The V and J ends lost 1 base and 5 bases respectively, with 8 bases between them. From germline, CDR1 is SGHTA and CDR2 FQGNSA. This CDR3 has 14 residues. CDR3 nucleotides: TGTGCCAGCAGCTTAGGTTTCGGGACCGGGGAGCTGTTTTTT. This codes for CASSLGFGTGELFF.

CDR3 bases: TGTGCCAGCAGTTCCCGGGACAGGGGGCTTTACGAGCAGTACTTC. Translating it yields CASSSRDRGLYEQYF. This sequence joins TRBV27 and TRBJ2-7; 12 bases are shared with TRBD1. CDR1 is MNHEY, CDR2 SMNVEV, per germline (reference sequence). This CDR3 comprises 15 residues. V shed 4 bases, J shed 4 bases, and the junction held 5 bases outside the gene matches.

The CDR3, as DNA: TGTGCCAGCAGCCCCGCTAGCGGGAGTTCATCCTACGAGCAGTACTTC. Encoded protein: CASSPASGSSSYEQYF. V gene TRBV4-2 combines with J gene TRBJ2-7, with 10 bases matching TRBD2. The V segment lost 4 bases and the J segment 1 base; nucleotides outside the gene matches: 7. Germline assignment: CDR1 LGHNA and CDR2 YNFKEQ. The CDR3 runs 16 residues.

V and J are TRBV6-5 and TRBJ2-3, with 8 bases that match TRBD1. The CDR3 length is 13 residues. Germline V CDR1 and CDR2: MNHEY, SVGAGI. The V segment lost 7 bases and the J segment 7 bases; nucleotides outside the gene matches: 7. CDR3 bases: TGTGCCAGCACCTCAGGGGGCGCAAATACGCAGTATTTT. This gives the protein CASTSGGANTQYF.

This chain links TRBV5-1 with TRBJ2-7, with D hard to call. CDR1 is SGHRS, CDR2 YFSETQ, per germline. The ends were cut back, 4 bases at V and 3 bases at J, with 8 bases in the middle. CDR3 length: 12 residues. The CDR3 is CASSGLLYEQYF. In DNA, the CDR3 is TGCGCCAGCAGCGGCCTGCTCTACGAGCAGTACTTC.

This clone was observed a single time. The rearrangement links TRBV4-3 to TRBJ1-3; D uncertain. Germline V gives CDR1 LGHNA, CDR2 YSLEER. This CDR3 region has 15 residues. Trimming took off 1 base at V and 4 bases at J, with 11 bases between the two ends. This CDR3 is CASSQVQARGNTIYF. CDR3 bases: TGCGCCAGCAGCCAAGTTCAGGCAAGAGGAAACACCATATATTTT.

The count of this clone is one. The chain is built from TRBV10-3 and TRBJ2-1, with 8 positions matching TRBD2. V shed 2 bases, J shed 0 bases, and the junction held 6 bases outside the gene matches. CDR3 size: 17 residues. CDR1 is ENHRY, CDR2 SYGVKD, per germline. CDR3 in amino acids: CAISEPTSGSSYNEQFF. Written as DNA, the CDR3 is TGTGCCATCAGTGAGCCTACGAGCGGGAGCTCCTACAATGAGCAGTTCTTC.

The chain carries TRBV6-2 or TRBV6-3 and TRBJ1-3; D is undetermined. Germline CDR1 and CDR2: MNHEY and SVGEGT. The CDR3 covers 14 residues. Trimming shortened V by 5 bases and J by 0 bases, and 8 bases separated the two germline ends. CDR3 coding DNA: TGTGCCAGCAGTACCGGCGGCTCTGGAAACACCATATATTTT. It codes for CASSTGGSGNTIYF.

CDR3: CASSSLRGQSGYEQYF. In nucleotides, the CDR3 is TGTGCCAGCAGCTCCCTAAGGGGGCAATCTGGCTACGAGCAGTACTTC. V gene TRBV7-8 combines with J gene TRBJ2-7; 7 bases line up with TRBD1. The CDR3 sequence is 16 residues long. Germline V CDR1 and CDR2: SGHVS, FQNEAQ. The V and J ends lost 4 bases and 3 bases, in that order; junction bases with no gene match: 12.

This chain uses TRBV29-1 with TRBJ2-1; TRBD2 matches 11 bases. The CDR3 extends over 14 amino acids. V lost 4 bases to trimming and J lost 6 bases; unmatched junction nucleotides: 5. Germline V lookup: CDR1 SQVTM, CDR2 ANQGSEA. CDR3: CSVAIAGGGNEQFF. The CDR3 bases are TGCAGCGTTGCTATAGCGGGAGGGGGCAATGAGCAGTTCTTC.